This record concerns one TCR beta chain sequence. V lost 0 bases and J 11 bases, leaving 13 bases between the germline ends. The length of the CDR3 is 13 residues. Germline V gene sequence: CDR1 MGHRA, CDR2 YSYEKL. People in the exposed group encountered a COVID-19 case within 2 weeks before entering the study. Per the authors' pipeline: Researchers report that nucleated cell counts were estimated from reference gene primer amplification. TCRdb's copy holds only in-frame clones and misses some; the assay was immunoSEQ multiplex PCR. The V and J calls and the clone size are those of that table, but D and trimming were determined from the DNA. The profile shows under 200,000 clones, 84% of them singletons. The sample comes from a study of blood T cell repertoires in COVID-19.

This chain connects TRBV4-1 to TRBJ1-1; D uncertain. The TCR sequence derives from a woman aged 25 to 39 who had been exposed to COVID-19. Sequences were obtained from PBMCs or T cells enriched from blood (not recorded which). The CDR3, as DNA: TGCGCCAGCAGCCAAGAAGACGGGTTTTCCGCTTTCTTT. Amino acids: CASSQEDGFSAFF.